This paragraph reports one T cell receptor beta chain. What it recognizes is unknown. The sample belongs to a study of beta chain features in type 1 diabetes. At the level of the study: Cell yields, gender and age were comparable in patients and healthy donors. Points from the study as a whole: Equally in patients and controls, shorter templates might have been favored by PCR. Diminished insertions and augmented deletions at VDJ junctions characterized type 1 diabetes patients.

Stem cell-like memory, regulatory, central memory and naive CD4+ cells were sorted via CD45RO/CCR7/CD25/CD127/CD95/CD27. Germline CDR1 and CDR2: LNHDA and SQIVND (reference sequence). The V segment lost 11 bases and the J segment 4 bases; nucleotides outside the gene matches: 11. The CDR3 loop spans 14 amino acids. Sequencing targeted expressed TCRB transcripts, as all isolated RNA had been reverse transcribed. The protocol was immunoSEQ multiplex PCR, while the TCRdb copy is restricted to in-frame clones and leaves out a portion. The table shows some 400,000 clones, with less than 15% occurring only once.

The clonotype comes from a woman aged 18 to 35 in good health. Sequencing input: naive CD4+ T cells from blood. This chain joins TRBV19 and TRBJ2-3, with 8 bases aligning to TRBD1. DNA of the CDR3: TGTGCCTCTAGGGAGGACAGGGATCCAGATACGCAGTATTTT. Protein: CASREDRDPDTQYF.